Shown below are 7 T cell receptor beta chains from a single sample sequenced in a study of human T cells and chemical hapten exposure. The sample's time point: pre-sensitization, week 0. Treatment indicated: therapeutic diphenylcyclopropenone sensitization with weekly scalp DPC. MiXCR, run by TCRdb on the RACE reads, gives a single entry per CDR3 protein. The table records 80,000 to 100,000 distinct CDR3 sequences, approximately 9.9% of them present only once. The source was whole blood, collected in connection with sensitization to the hapten diphenylcyclopropenone (DPC). These receptors were obtained from a woman aged 40 to 50 with alopecia areata. Some clones in this sample may be carry-over from other donors' samples.

The chain employs TRBV28 and TRBJ2-3; perhaps TRBD1 as D (7 bases). With 3 bases removed from V and 4 bases from J, the gap between germline ends came to 26 bases. The germline V gene has CDR1 MDHEN and CDR2 SYDVKM. This CDR3 is 19 amino acids long. The CDR3 here is CASSFIRGAELFDADTQYF. Written as DNA, the CDR3 is TGTGCCAGCAGTTTTATCAGGGGGGCCGAACTCTTCGACGCAGATACGCAGTATTTT.

This clonotype was picked up many times. V gene TRBV21-1 combines with J gene TRBJ1-4. TRBV21-1 is classified as a pseudogene. The CDR3 sequence is 15 residues long. CDR3 residues: CAKPGRGGTNEKLFF. The DNA for the CDR3 is TGTGCCAAACCCGGACGGGGAGGGACTAATGAAAAACTGTTTTTT.

The V and J genes are TRBV7-2 and TRBJ2-1; D might be TRBD2 (5 bases). CDR1 is SGHTA and CDR2 is FQGNSA in the germline V gene. The CDR3 sequence is 15 residues long. V was clipped by 0 bases and J by 0 bases, with 6 bases between them. The CDR3 nucleotides read TGTGCCAGCAGCTTAGCCCGGGACTCCTACAATGAGCAGTTCTTC. As protein: CASSLARDSYNEQFF. Complete variable domain (other parts from reference TRBV7-2 and TRBJ2-1): GAGVSQSPSNKVTEKGKDVELRCDPISGHTALYWYRQSLGQGLEFLIYFQGNSAPDKSGLPSDRFSAERTGGSVSTLTIQRTQQEDSAVYLCASSLARDSYNEQFFGPGTRLTVL.

This clonotype has at least ten counts. This chain links TRBV7-2 with TRBJ1-1, with 7 bases lining up with TRBD1. Germline V gene sequence: CDR1 SGHTA, CDR2 FQGNSA. CDR3 length: 12 residues. Trimming at V came to 1 base and at J to 10 bases, leaving 3 bases not matched to a gene. The CDR3: CASSLVRGLAFF. The CDR3, as DNA: TGTGCCAGCAGCTTAGTGAGGGGGCTAGCTTTCTTT.

Only a few counts were recorded for this clonotype. The chain carries TRBV29-1 and TRBJ2-4, with 11 bases lining up with TRBD2. Germline V CDR1 and CDR2: SQVTM, ANQGSEA. J gave up 2 bases and V 4 bases, and 4 bases lay outside the gene matches. The CDR3 is 15 residues long. CDR3 DNA: TGCAGCGTTGCCGCTAGCGGGGGGTCCAAAAACATTCAGTACTTC. Amino acid sequence: CSVAASGGSKNIQYF.

The chain recombines TRBV24-1 with TRBJ1-5; tentative D call: TRBD1 (5 bases). CDR1 and CDR2 (germline): KGHDR, SFDVKD. V gave up 9 bases and J gave up 4 bases, with 15 bases separating them. CDR3 length: 14 amino acids. The CDR3, as DNA: TGTGCCACCGGTACTCCGGGGCCTAATCAGCCCCAGCATTTT. Translated, it gives CATGTPGPNQPQHF.

This clonotype was detected only a few times. This chain joins TRBV12-3 or TRBV12-4 and TRBJ1-5; 7 nucleotides match TRBD1. The junction had 5 bases not matched to a gene; V was cut back by 6 bases and J by 0 bases. This CDR3 contains 15 residues. The CDR3 nucleotides read TGTGCCAGCAGGACGGGACAGAATAGCAATCAGCCCCAGCATTTT. Translated, it gives CASRTGQNSNQPQHF.